The rows below give T cell receptor beta chains drawn from one sample of a study of blood T cell repertoires in COVID-19. TCRdb keeps only in-frame clones here, not all; method: immunoSEQ multiplex PCR. Of about 260,000 clones listed, 88% are singletons. The sample comprised peripheral blood. The receptors shown here come from a man in his sixties who had recovered from COVID-19. Both conserved end residues are part of each CDR3. Each record gives: V gene, clone size, D gene, J gene, CDR3 protein, CDR3 DNA. A D gene is named only where the DNA matches it firmly. Size is omitted from some rows. Given values are once, few, many or a class for expanded clones.

>TRBV4-1|-|TRBD1|TRBJ1-6
CASSQQGARNSPLHF
TGCGCCAGCAGCCAACAGGGGGCGCGCAATTCACCCCTCCACTTT
>TRBV6-5|-|-|TRBJ2-7
CASINGQTYEQYF
TGTGCCAGCATCAACGGACAGACCTACGAGCAGTACTTC
>TRBV7-9|once|TRBD2|TRBJ2-5
CASSLLGLAGETQYF
TGTGCCAGCAGCTTGCTTGGACTAGCCGGAGAGACCCAGTACTTC
>TRBV21-1|-|-|TRBJ1-4
CASSTLEVATNEKLFF
TGTGCCAGCAGCACACTTGAGGTTGCAACTAATGAAAAACTGTTTTTT
>TRBV6-2/TRBV6-3|-|-|TRBJ1-1
CASSSRTVLNTEAFF
TGTGCCAGCAGTTCCAGGACAGTACTTAACACTGAAGCTTTCTTT
>TRBV10-2|once|-|TRBJ2-3
CASSWGGGSDTQYF
TGCGCCAGCAGTTGGGGGGGCGGTTCGGATACGCAGTATTTT
>TRBV25-1|-|TRBD2|TRBJ2-7
CASSESGGRSSYEQYF
TGTGCCAGCAGTGAGAGCGGGGGAAGGAGCTCCTACGAGCAGTACTTC
>TRBV6-2/TRBV6-3|-|TRBD1|TRBJ2-1
CASSWDQDRGLEGGAPGEQFF
TGTGCCAGCAGTTGGGACCAGGACAGGGGGTTGGAGGGGGGTGCCCCCGGTGAGCAGTTCTTC
>TRBV15|-|-|TRBJ1-3
CATSNIVSSGNTIYF
TGTGCCACCAGCAATATAGTGAGCTCTGGAAACACCATATATTTT
>TRBV7-2|-|TRBD2|TRBJ2-1
CASSITGTSLYNEQFF
TGTGCCAGCAGCATAACCGGGACTAGCCTCTACAATGAGCAGTTCTTC
>TRBV18|-|-|TRBJ2-1
CASSTRRAGPNEQFF
TGTGCCAGCTCAACCAGGAGGGCAGGACCCAATGAGCAGTTCTTC
>TRBV13|-|TRBD1|TRBJ1-1
CASSGRDSQMNTEAFF
TGTGCCAGCAGCGGCCGGGACAGCCAAATGAACACTGAAGCTTTCTTT
>TRBV7-2|-|TRBD1|TRBJ2-5
CASSLDRSLGETQYF
TGTGCCAGCAGCTTGGACAGGTCTCTGGGGGAGACCCAGTACTTC
>TRBV29-1|-|TRBD1|TRBJ1-2
CSVQGARGYTF
TGCAGCGTACAGGGGGCTAGGGGCTACACCTTC
>TRBV9|-|-|TRBJ2-1
CASSVADWGGDEQFF
TGTGCCAGCAGCGTAGCTGACTGGGGGGGCGATGAGCAGTTCTTC
>TRBV19|-|-|TRBJ1-5
CASSIPRREVNQPQHF
TGTGCCAGTAGTATCCCTCGCCGGGAGGTCAATCAGCCCCAGCATTTT
>TRBV3-1/TRBV3-2|-|-|TRBJ2-3
CASSRRGPDTQYF
TGTGCCAGCAGCCGGCGCGGCCCAGATACGCAGTATTTT
>TRBV27|-|-|TRBJ2-5
CASSLSMPGRETQYF
TGTGCCAGCAGTTTATCGATGCCAGGGAGGGAGACCCAGTACTTC
>TRBV5-1|-|TRBD2|TRBJ2-3
CASSLDRGGPDTQYF
TGCGCCAGCAGCTTGGACCGCGGGGGACCAGATACGCAGTATTTT
>TRBV7-8|-|TRBD2|TRBJ2-1
CASSPIGWRGSYNEQFF
TGTGCCAGCAGCCCCATCGGCTGGCGGGGGAGCTACAATGAGCAGTTCTTC
>TRBV18|-|-|TRBJ1-3
CASSPWLGNTIYF
TGTGCCAGCTCACCTTGGCTTGGAAACACCATATATTTT
>TRBV2|-|-|TRBJ2-7
CASSEWSRGTSPYEQYF
TGTGCCAGCAGTGAATGGTCAAGAGGGACATCGCCTTACGAGCAGTACTTC
>TRBV6-6|-|-|TRBJ1-4
CASSYGWSGEKLFF
TGTGCCAGCAGTTACGGGTGGTCGGGGGAAAAACTGTTTTTT
>TRBV6-5|-|TRBD1|TRBJ1-2
CASIGRDRAEGYTF
TGTGCCAGTATAGGAAGGGACAGGGCGGAGGGCTACACCTTC
>TRBV14|-|TRBD2|TRBJ2-4
CASSLGLAGAGDIQYF
TGTGCCAGCAGCTTGGGACTAGCGGGGGCCGGGGACATTCAGTACTTC
>TRBV27|-|TRBD1|TRBJ1-2
CASSPRQGLPPYTF
TGTGCCAGCAGTCCGCGACAGGGGTTACCCCCCTACACCTTC
>TRBV3-1/TRBV3-2|-|-|TRBJ1-1
CASKLLGGMNTEAFF
TGTGCCAGCAAGCTCCTAGGAGGGATGAACACTGAAGCTTTCTTT
>TRBV6-2/TRBV6-3|once|TRBD2|TRBJ2-5
CASSDPGTSGWGQETQYF
TGTGCCAGCAGCGACCCCGGGACTAGCGGATGGGGCCAAGAGACCCAGTACTTC
>TRBV12-3/TRBV12-4|-|TRBD1|TRBJ2-7
CASKGQGGNEQYF
TGTGCCAGCAAAGGACAGGGCGGTAACGAGCAGTACTTC
>TRBV19|-|-|TRBJ1-2
CASSIVRQGIFYGYTF
TGTGCCAGTAGTATCGTTCGGCAGGGGATTTTCTATGGCTACACCTTC
>TRBV3-1/TRBV3-2|-|TRBD1|TRBJ1-2
CASSQRSGQLNYGYTF
TGTGCCAGCAGCCAACGATCGGGACAGCTTAACTATGGCTACACCTTC
>TRBV3-1/TRBV3-2|-|-|TRBJ1-5
CASSQGWGTDQPQHF
TGTGCCAGCAGCCAAGGTTGGGGGACTGATCAGCCCCAGCATTTT
>TRBV9|-|-|TRBJ1-3
CASSVGHYSGNTIYF
TGTGCCAGCAGCGTAGGACATTACTCTGGAAACACCATATATTTT
>TRBV5-5|-|-|TRBJ2-2
CASSLEAARTGELFF
TGTGCCAGCAGCTTGGAGGCGGCTAGGACCGGGGAGCTGTTTTTT
>TRBV18|-|-|TRBJ2-5
CASSPPRTGQETQYF
TGTGCCAGCTCACCACCCCGTACAGGTCAAGAGACCCAGTACTTC
>TRBV5-1|-|-|TRBJ2-5
CASSLRAGSEETQYF
TGCGCCAGCAGCTTGAGGGCGGGGAGTGAGGAGACCCAGTACTTC
>TRBV7-9|-|TRBD2|TRBJ2-7
CASSLSRGGGQYF
TGTGCCAGCAGCCTATCCCGGGGGGGAGGGCAGTACTTC
>TRBV5-4|once|-|TRBJ1-2
CASSLPIPRGAYGYTF
TGTGCCAGCAGCTTGCCCATTCCCCGGGGGGCTTATGGCTACACCTTC
>TRBV11-1|-|-|TRBJ2-3
CASSLGFRDTQYF
TGTGCCAGCAGCTTAGGTTTTCGGGATACGCAGTATTTT
>TRBV19|-|TRBD1|TRBJ1-2
CASSPFGTGGGYTF
TGTGCCAGTAGTCCATTCGGGACAGGGGGCGGCTACACCTTC
>TRBV19|-|TRBD1|TRBJ2-7
CASSAGQGGYEQYF
TGTGCCAGTAGTGCGGGACAGGGGGGGTACGAGCAGTACTTC
>TRBV27|-|-|TRBJ2-1
CASSLEGGAYNEQFF
TGTGCCAGCAGTCTAGAGGGGGGGGCTTACAATGAGCAGTTCTTC
>TRBV5-1|-|-|TRBJ2-7
CASSLSGSSYEQYF
TGCGCCAGCAGCTTAAGCGGAAGCTCCTACGAGCAGTACTTC
>TRBV20-1|-|-|TRBJ1-2
CSASPTGTYGYTF
TGCAGTGCCAGTCCGACAGGAACCTATGGCTACACCTTC
>TRBV2|-|-|TRBJ2-7
CATKMDPGSYEQYF
TGTGCCACCAAGATGGATCCAGGATCCTACGAGCAGTACTTC
>TRBV19|-|-|TRBJ1-3
CASSPAGVAENTIYF
TGTGCCAGTAGTCCCGCAGGGGTAGCTGAAAACACCATATATTTT
>TRBV7-2|-|TRBD2|TRBJ2-1
CASAGTSGVSYNEQFF
TGTGCCAGCGCCGGGACTAGCGGGGTCTCCTACAATGAGCAGTTCTTC
>TRBV4-2|-|-|TRBJ2-1
CASSQRSQGGGHEQFF
TGTGCCAGCAGCCAACGGTCTCAGGGGGGCGGGCATGAGCAGTTCTTC
>TRBV7-2|-|TRBD2|TRBJ2-2
CASSGTSGGAVTGELFF
TGTGCCAGCAGTGGGACTAGCGGGGGGGCCGTCACCGGGGAGCTGTTTTTT
>TRBV6-2/TRBV6-3|once|TRBD2|TRBJ2-7
CASSRGLAGAYEQYF
TGTGCCAGCAGTAGGGGACTAGCGGGGGCCTACGAGCAGTACTTC